Listed here are 3 T cell receptor beta chains from one sample, sequenced in a study of blood T cell repertoires in COVID-19. The table came from immunoSEQ multiplex PCR; TCRdb's copy has only in-frame clones and leaves some out. The table includes about 68,000 clones, 91% detected once. The sequenced material came from peripheral blood. The receptors stem from a man aged 35-49 years with COVID-19, enrolled during active disease.

This clone was observed once. The V call is TRBV2, the J call TRBJ2-5, with TRBD2 as a possible D gene (6 bases). Germline loops: CDR1 SNHLY, CDR2 FYNNEI. V was cut by 8 bases and J by 0 bases, with 13 bases left in between. The CDR3 is 14 amino acids. CDR3 in DNA: TGTGCCAGCCGGGCGGGGATACACCAAGAGACCCAGTACTTC. This codes for CASRAGIHQETQYF.

The chain employs TRBV6-5 and TRBJ1-6; 9 bases match TRBD1. Trimming took 11 bases from V and 8 from J; bases not matched to a gene: 7. The germline gives CDR1 MNHEY, CDR2 SVGAGI. The CDR3 is 13 amino acids. The CDR3, as DNA: TGTGCCTGCCGGGACAGGGTTTATTCACCCCTCCACTTT. This codes for CACRDRVYSPLHF.

The chain employs TRBV7-2 and TRBJ2-7, with 8 bases fitting TRBD1. The germline V gene has CDR1 SGHTA and CDR2 FQGNSA. V lost 3 bases to trimming and J lost 0 bases; unmatched junction nucleotides: 4. This CDR3 has 15 amino acids. The CDR3 bases are TGTGCCAGCAGCTTGCCCCAGGGGGCCTCCTACGAGCAGTACTTC. This codes for CASSLPQGASYEQYF.